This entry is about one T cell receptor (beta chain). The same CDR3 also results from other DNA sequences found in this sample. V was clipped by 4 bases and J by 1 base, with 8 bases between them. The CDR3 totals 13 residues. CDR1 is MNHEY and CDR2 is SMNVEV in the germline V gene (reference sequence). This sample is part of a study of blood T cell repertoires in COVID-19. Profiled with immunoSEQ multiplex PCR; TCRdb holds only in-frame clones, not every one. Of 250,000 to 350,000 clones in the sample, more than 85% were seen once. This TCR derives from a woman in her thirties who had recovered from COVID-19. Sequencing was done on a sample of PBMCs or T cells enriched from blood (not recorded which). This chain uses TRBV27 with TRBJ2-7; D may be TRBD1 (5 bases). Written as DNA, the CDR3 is TGTGCCAGCAGTTCAGGGATTTCCTACGAGCAGTACTTC. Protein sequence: CASSSGISYEQYF.